The 10 T cell receptor beta chains in this list originate from one sample, sequenced in a study of blood T cell repertoires in COVID-19. Some clones are missing from TCRdb's copy, which holds only in-frame ones; the method was immunoSEQ multiplex PCR. The table lists 150,000 to 200,000 clones, roughly 90% of them singletons. Sequenced material: PBMCs or T cells enriched from blood (not recorded which). All receptors come from a woman between 45 and 65 years old who had recovered from COVID-19.

This chain links TRBV15 with TRBJ1-2; 10 bases fit TRBD1. The length of the CDR3 is 14 residues. The ends lost 0 bases at V and 8 bases at J; junction bases unmatched: 3. CDR1 and CDR2 (germline): LNHNV, YYDKDF (reference sequence). The CDR3 here is CATSRDPTGGGYTF. The CDR3 DNA is TGTGCCACCAGCAGAGACCCGACAGGGGGCGGCTACACCTTC.

The genes are TRBV5-1 and TRBJ2-7; 12 positions match TRBD2. Trimming took 1 base from V and 0 from J; bases not matched to a gene: 8. The CDR3 extends over 18 amino acids. Germline V CDR1 and CDR2: SGHRS, YFSETQ. CDR3 nucleotides: TGCGCCAGCAGCTTGACTAGCGGGGGGATCGTTAGCTCCTACGAGCAGTACTTC. Amino acid sequence: CASSLTSGGIVSSYEQYF.

This clone appeared a single time. The rearrangement joins TRBV29-1 to TRBJ1-2; D ambiguous. The germline CDR1 and CDR2 sequences are SQVTM and ANQGSEA. V lost 1 base and J lost 8, with 14 bases in between. CDR3 size: 13 residues. CDR3 DNA: TGCAGCGTTGAAGTTTCGGTTTGGGAGGGCTACACCTTC. Translated, it gives CSVEVSVWEGYTF.

This clone was recorded a few times. CDR3 loop: CASSLEQGRYNEQFF. CDR3 coding DNA: TGTGCCAGCAGCTTGGAACAGGGCCGATACAATGAGCAGTTCTTC. This sequence joins TRBV5-5 and TRBJ2-1; D might be TRBD1 (6 bases). V dropped 0 bases and J dropped 4 bases, with 11 bases sitting between them. The CDR3 runs 15 residues. CDR1 and CDR2 (germline): SGHKS, YYEKEE (reference sequence).

CDR3 DNA sequence: TGTGGGGCAGGCTCATGGGATACGCAGTATTTT. It encodes CGAGSWDTQYF. This sequence joins TRBV7-9 and TRBJ2-3; D unresolved. The CDR3 totals 11 residues. Per germline, CDR1 SEHNR and CDR2 FQNEAQ (reference sequence). Variable domain in full (rest from reference TRBV7-9 and TRBJ2-3): DTGVSQNPRHKITKRGQNVTFRCDPISEHNRLYWYRQTLGQGPEFLTYFQNEAQLEKSRLLSDRFSAERPKGSFSTLEIQRTEQGDSAMYLCGAGSWDTQYFGPGTRLTVL.

This chain connects TRBV19 to TRBJ1-6; D is uncertain. V dropped 8 bases and J dropped 8 bases, with 13 bases sitting between them. Germline V lookup: CDR1 LNHDA, CDR2 SQIVND (reference sequence). CDR3 size: 13 residues. The CDR3 protein is CASRGALDSPLHF. For the CDR3, the DNA is TGTGCCAGTCGCGGAGCGCTTGATTCACCCCTCCACTTT.

The rearrangement links TRBV19 to TRBJ2-5, with D possibly TRBD2 on 6 matching bases. Germline CDR1 LNHDA, CDR2 SQIVND (reference sequence). Between the trimmed V and J ends, which lost 1 base and 2 bases, there was a span of 11 bases. This CDR3 is 15 amino acids long. DNA of the CDR3: TGTGCCAGTAGTATAGGGACGGGGGTTCAAGAGACCCAGTACTTC. It encodes CASSIGTGVQETQYF.

This clone was seen a single time. The chain links TRBV12-5 to TRBJ1-1; possible D gene TRBD1, 6 bases. This CDR3 is built from 14 residues. V was shortened by 1 base and J by 6 bases, with 12 bases between the two germline ends. In germline, CDR1 is LGHNT, CDR2 FRNRAP. The CDR3 loop is CASGLGEGGAEAFF. The CDR3, as DNA: TGTGCTAGTGGTTTGGGCGAGGGGGGGGCTGAAGCTTTCTTT.

The chain recombines TRBV5-1 with TRBJ1-4; D call uncertain. V lost 4 bases, J lost 5 bases, and 15 bases lay in between. From germline, CDR1 is SGHRS and CDR2 YFSETQ. This CDR3 is 15 amino acids long. This CDR3 is CASSRDATFNEKLFF. The CDR3 coding sequence is TGCGCCAGCAGCCGTGACGCGACTTTCAATGAAAAACTGTTTTTT.

This chain links TRBV6-5 with TRBJ2-5; D gene unclear. The CDR3 loop spans 14 amino acids. Germline CDR1 and CDR2: MNHEY and SVGAGI. V was clipped by 0 bases and J by 2 bases, with 7 bases between them. For the CDR3, the DNA is TGTGCCAGCAGTTACTCGAGGAGTCAAGAGACCCAGTACTTC. This gives the protein CASSYSRSQETQYF.